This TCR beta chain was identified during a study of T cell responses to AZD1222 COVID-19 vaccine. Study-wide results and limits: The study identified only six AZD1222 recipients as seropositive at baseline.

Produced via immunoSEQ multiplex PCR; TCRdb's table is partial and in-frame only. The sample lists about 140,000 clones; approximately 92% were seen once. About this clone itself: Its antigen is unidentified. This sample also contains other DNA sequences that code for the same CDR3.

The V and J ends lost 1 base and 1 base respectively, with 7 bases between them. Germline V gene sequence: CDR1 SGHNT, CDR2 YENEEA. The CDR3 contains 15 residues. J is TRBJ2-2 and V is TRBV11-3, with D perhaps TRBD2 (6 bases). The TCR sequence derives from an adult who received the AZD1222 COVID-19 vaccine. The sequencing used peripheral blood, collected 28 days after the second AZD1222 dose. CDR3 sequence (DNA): TGTGCCAGCAGCTTAGGGGGGGTGAACACCGGGGAGCTGTTTTTT. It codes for CASSLGGVNTGELFF.